These 6 T cell receptor beta chains were all obtained from the same sample, sequenced in a study of blood T cells in healthy people across ages. The use of a sample-barcoded 5' primer and a J-beta primer mix characterized a second PCR of about 6 to 11 cycles. TCRdb analysed the 5' RACE reads with MiXCR anew, one entry per CDR3 protein. The sample lists roughly 1.9 million distinct CDR3 sequences; about 39% were seen once. The sample was blood. Source of these receptors: a human donor in good health.

A note on this clonotype: Relative to the germline gene, one junction end is altered; a read error may explain this. This chain joins TRBV9 and TRBJ2-3, with TRBD2 matching over 7 bases. This CDR3 region has 16 residues. Germline loops: CDR1 SGDLS, CDR2 YYNGEE. CDR3 bases: TGTGCCAGCAGCGTATCGGCTAGCGGCTTCACAGGTACGCAGTATTTT. Its protein is CASSVSASGFTGTQYF. The entire variable domain, with the rest obtained from reference TRBV9 and TRBJ2-3, is as follows: DSGVTQTPKHLITATGQRVTLRCSPRSGDLSVYWYQQSLDQGLQFLIQYYNGEERAKGNILERFSAQQFPDLHSELNLSSLELGDSALYFCASSVSASGFTGTQYFGPGTRLTVL.

This clonotype has a handful of counts. The genes are TRBV4-1 and TRBJ2-7; D not certain. This CDR3 contains 13 residues. Germline V gene lookup returns CDR1 MGHRA and CDR2 YSYEKL. The V and J ends lost 3 bases and 3 bases respectively, with 9 bases between them. CDR3 bases: TGCGCCAGCAGCCACGAAGGGATCTACGAGCAGTACTTC. Its translation: CASSHEGIYEQYF.

This clonotype was observed a few times. This chain links TRBV6-1 with TRBJ2-5; D might be TRBD1 or TRBD2, each matching 5 bases. CDR1 and CDR2 (germline): MNHNS, SASEGT. The CDR3 is made up of 13 amino acids. The V end lost 6 bases, the J end lost 4 bases, and 12 bases lay between the germline ends. CDR3 region: CASSRDPGETQYF. The CDR3 nucleotides are TGTGCCAGCAGCCGGGACCCAGGAGAGACCCAGTACTTC.

V gene TRBV27 combines with J gene TRBJ2-2; 11 bases line up with TRBD1. Germline lookup yields CDR1 MNHEY and CDR2 SMNVEV (reference sequence). This CDR3 is 15 amino acids long. Germline trimming cut 3 bases from V and 6 bases from J; bases unmatched to any gene: 3. The CDR3 protein is CASSFWTGGAGELFF. The CDR3 coding sequence is TGTGCCAGCAGTTTCTGGACAGGGGGCGCCGGGGAGCTGTTTTTT.

This clonotype occurred a few times. The rearrangement uses TRBV7-3 and TRBJ2-7, with D possibly being TRBD1 (6 bases). V was shortened by 4 bases and J by 0 bases, with 10 bases between the two germline ends. The CDR3 totals 14 residues. From germline, CDR1 is SGHTA and CDR2 FQGTGA. Written as DNA, the CDR3 is TGTGCCAGCAGCTCCCAACAGGGCTCCTACGAGCAGTACTTC. Translating it yields CASSSQQGSYEQYF.

The chain couples TRBV9 to TRBJ2-7, with D unclear. The CDR3 is 10 residues long. The ends were cut back, 0 bases at V and 5 bases at J, with 0 bases in the middle. CDR1 is SGDLS and CDR2 is YYNGEE in the germline V gene. CDR3 nucleotides: TGTGCCAGCAGCGTAGACGAGCAGTACTTC. Its translation is CASSVDEQYF.